Below, 21 T cell receptor beta chains from the same sample are listed, as sequenced in a study of blood T cells in healthy people across ages. Using a J-beta primer mix together with a sample-barcoded 5' primer, a second PCR was run for about 6 to 11 cycles. From the 5' RACE reads, TCRdb called clonotypes with MiXCR, one entry per CDR3 protein. The sample holds about 640,000 distinct CDR3 sequences, around 54% seen once. Sequencing was performed on blood. All receptors come from a man in his 60s in good health.

This chain connects TRBV20-1 to TRBJ2-1, with a possible D match to TRBD1 (6 bases). Germline V gives CDR1 DFQATT, CDR2 SNEGSKA (reference sequence). Deletions cut 7 bases from V and 4 bases from J, with 17 bases between. The CDR3 is 14 residues long. CDR3 DNA sequence: TGCAGTGTAGAGGGGGAAGGGGCTTACAATGAGCAGTTCTTC. Residues: CSVEGEGAYNEQFF.

This chain uses TRBV20-1 with TRBJ1-2, with D possibly TRBD1 on 5 matching bases. Trimming removed 5 bases at V and 3 bases at J, with 13 bases between. CDR3 size: 13 residues. Germline CDR1 DFQATT, CDR2 SNEGSKA (reference sequence). CDR3 bases: TGCAGTGCTGCGACAGCGGGCTACTATGGCTACACCTTC. Amino acids: CSAATAGYYGYTF.

The table lists this clonotype with a few counts. The chain is built from TRBV6-5 and TRBJ2-7; 12 positions match TRBD1. The V gene's germline CDR1 is MNHEY and CDR2 SVGAGI. The junction had 5 bases not matched to a gene; V was cut back by 1 base and J by 7 bases. CDR3 length equals 15 residues. For the CDR3, the DNA is TGTGCCAGCAGTTACTGGGGACAGGGGGCTGGGGAGCAGTACTTC. Translating gives CASSYWGQGAGEQYF.

This clonotype appeared a few times. The chain combines TRBV4-2 with TRBJ2-5; a weak D match, TRBD2 (5 bases). The CDR3 covers 14 residues. Germline V gene lookup returns CDR1 LGHNA and CDR2 YNFKEQ. The V end lost 4 bases, the J end lost 5 bases, and 14 bases lay between the germline ends. CDR3 amino acids: CASSREIRDETQYF. CDR3 in DNA: TGTGCCAGCAGCCGTGAGATCCGGGATGAGACCCAGTACTTC.

The chain couples TRBV2 to TRBJ2-5; 7 positions match TRBD2. Germline CDR1 and CDR2: SNHLY and FYNNEI. The CDR3 is 14 residues long. Unmatched junction bases numbered 5, after V lost 6 bases and J lost 1 base. The CDR3 sequence: CASRGGFRQETQYF. CDR3 nucleotide sequence: TGTGCCAGCAGGGGGGGGTTTCGCCAAGAGACCCAGTACTTC. The entire variable domain, with the rest obtained from reference TRBV2 and TRBJ2-5, is as follows: EPEVTQTPSHQVTQMGQEVILRCVPISNHLYFYWYRQILGQKVEFLVSFYNNEISEKSEIFDDQFSVERPDGSNFTLKIRSTKLEDSAMYFCASRGGFRQETQYFGPGTRLLVL.

The chain combines TRBV20-1 with TRBJ2-1; D possibly corresponds to TRBD2 (6 bases). The germline CDR1 and CDR2 sequences are DFQATT and SNEGSKA (reference sequence). The CDR3 extends over 16 amino acids. The CDR3 is CSQPKGSGSSYNEQFF. The CDR3, as DNA: TGCAGCCAACCCAAGGGATCCGGGAGCTCCTACAATGAGCAGTTCTTC.

The genes are TRBV7-2 and TRBJ1-4, with D hard to call. The germline V gene encodes CDR1 SGHTA and CDR2 FQGNSA. Trimming took off 5 bases at V and 0 bases at J, with 7 bases between the two ends. The CDR3 has 14 residues. The CDR3 spells CASSPRATNEKLFF. The CDR3 DNA reads as TGTGCCAGCAGCCCCAGAGCAACTAATGAAAAACTGTTTTTT.

This chain uses TRBV4-1 with TRBJ1-4; 9 nucleotides line up with TRBD1. The CDR3 loop spans 16 amino acids. With 4 bases clipped from V and 8 bases from J, the junction kept 11 bases outside the gene matches. Germline V gene lookup returns CDR1 MGHRA and CDR2 YSYEKL. In DNA, the CDR3 is TGCGCCAGCAGCCCGTACAGGGGGCGCAAGGAGGAAAAACTGTTTTTT. Its translation is CASSPYRGRKEEKLFF.

The chain links TRBV28 to TRBJ1-6, with a weak D call TRBD1 (5 bases). V shed 1 base and J shed 11 bases, with 21 bases lying between them. The V gene's germline CDR1 is MDHEN and CDR2 SYDVKM. This CDR3 spans 17 amino acids. The CDR3 here is CASSLFWPEAGRPPLHF. The CDR3 DNA is TGTGCCAGCAGTTTATTCTGGCCGGAAGCAGGGAGGCCACCCCTCCACTTT.

This clonotype appeared a few times. The gene calls are TRBV12-3 or TRBV12-4 and TRBJ2-1, with 8 bases lining up with TRBD2. This CDR3 is 15 amino acids long. The V and J ends lost 7 bases and 7 bases, in that order; junction bases with no gene match: 12. The DNA for the CDR3 is TGTGCCAGCACCCGGGACCGGGGGGGCCTGAATGAGCAGTTCTTC. Its protein is CASTRDRGGLNEQFF.

This clonotype occurred many times. The rearrangement links TRBV20-1 to TRBJ2-5, with TRBD2 matching 10 bases. The CDR3 consists of 13 residues. Germline lookup yields CDR1 DFQATT and CDR2 SNEGSKA (reference sequence). Trimming took 5 bases from V and 2 from J; bases not matched to a gene: 2. The CDR3 DNA follows: TGCAGTGCTCGAGCGGGGGGGCAAGAGACCCAGTACTTC. Its protein product is CSARAGGQETQYF.

The chain links TRBV5-1 to TRBJ2-3; D remains unclear. The CDR3 is 16 residues long. Germline CDR1 and CDR2: SGHRS and YFSETQ. Trimming removed 4 bases from V and 0 bases from J, with 15 bases in between. The CDR3 DNA reads TGCGCCAGCAGCGTTGTATCAGACCCTAGCACAGATACGCAGTATTTT. It encodes CASSVVSDPSTDTQYF. The whole variable domain, filled in from reference TRBV5-1 and TRBJ2-3, reads KAGVTQTPRYLIKTRGQQVTLSCSPISGHRSVSWYQQTPGQGLQFLFEYFSETQRNKGNFPGRFSGRQFSNSRSEMNVSTLELGDSALYLCASSVVSDPSTDTQYFGPGTRLTVL.

This clonotype was counted only a few times. The chain combines TRBV27 with TRBJ1-4, with D uncertain. Germline loops: CDR1 MNHEY, CDR2 SMNVEV (reference sequence). Trimming cost V 5 bases and J 5 bases, with 12 bases left between them. The CDR3 has 14 amino acids. As DNA, the CDR3 is TGTGCCAGCAGTCCCCTGGGGTTCAATGAAAAACTGTTTTTT. This encodes CASSPLGFNEKLFF.

This clonotype showed up just a few times. The chain joins TRBV29-1 to TRBJ1-2; D ambiguous. Germline loops: CDR1 SQVTM, CDR2 ANQGSEA. Trimming removed 4 bases at V and 8 bases at J, with 8 bases between. The CDR3 contains 10 residues. CDR3 in DNA: TGCAGCGTTGGGCAACAAGGCTACACCTTC. Translated, it gives CSVGQQGYTF.

There are many counts of this clonotype. The chain couples TRBV28 to TRBJ1-1; D gene unclear. The V end was cut by 5 bases, the J end by 3 bases, with 13 bases between. The CDR3 loop spans 14 amino acids. The V gene's germline CDR1 is MDHEN and CDR2 SYDVKM. The CDR3 nucleotides are TGTGCCAGCAGTGAACACGGCGGGGACACTGAAGCTTTCTTT. Translating gives CASSEHGGDTEAFF.

V usage is TRBV29-1 and J usage is TRBJ2-3; TRBD2 is a possible D gene (6 bases). This CDR3 contains 13 residues. CDR1 is SQVTM, CDR2 ANQGSEA, per germline. V lost 5 bases and J lost 6, with 15 bases in between. CDR3 sequence (DNA): TGCAGCGTTTTGGTTAGCGGTACCGATACGCAGTATTTT. Translating it yields CSVLVSGTDTQYF.

This clonotype has only a few counts. The chain has TRBV27 and TRBJ1-4, with D unresolved. This CDR3 contains 15 residues. Trimming stripped 5 bases from V and 2 bases from J, with 12 bases between. Germline V lookup: CDR1 MNHEY, CDR2 SMNVEV (reference sequence). The DNA for the CDR3 is TGTGCCAGCAGTCCGACACGTCGGACTAATGAAAAACTGTTTTTT. Its protein product is CASSPTRRTNEKLFF.

About this clonotype: The junction shows a germline mismatch at one end, possibly a read error. V is TRBV20-1 and J is TRBJ2-7; 10 bases are a match to TRBD2. The CDR3 is 14 residues long. The germline gives CDR1 DFQATT, CDR2 SNEGSKA (reference sequence). The chain's CDR3 is CSAVSGGISDEQYF. CDR3 sequence (DNA): TGCAGTGCTGTTAGCGGGGGGATCTCCGACGAGCAGTACTTC.

This clonotype turned up a few times. This chain connects TRBV20-1 to TRBJ1-5, with TRBD1 identical over 10 bases. Germline-derived CDR1 and CDR2 are DFQATT and SNEGSKA (reference sequence). V shed 6 bases and J 6 bases; nucleotides not matched to a gene: 11. The CDR3 consists of 15 residues. The CDR3 bases are TGCAGTGCACCGGAAACAGGACAGGGGGTTCAGCCCCAGCATTTT. It is translated as CSAPETGQGVQPQHF.

The rearrangement links TRBV20-1 to TRBJ2-5, with D uncertain. With the DNA end fitting TRBJ2-7 better, the J assignment may be wrong. The CDR3 has 12 residues. Germline CDR1 and CDR2: DFQATT and SNEGSKA (reference sequence). This chain's CDR3 is CSASFRVYEQYF. The CDR3 nucleotides are TGCAGTGCTAGCTTCAGAGTTTACGAGCAGTACTTC.

The rearrangement joins TRBV4-1 to TRBJ2-1; TRBD2 matches at 9 bases. Germline V CDR1 and CDR2: MGHRA, YSYEKL. The CDR3 covers 15 residues. V was pared by 2 bases and J by 6 bases, with 5 bases of the junction left unmatched. The CDR3 here is CASSQWRGGPNEQFF. In DNA, the CDR3 is TGCGCCAGCAGCCAATGGCGGGGGGGCCCCAATGAGCAGTTCTTC.